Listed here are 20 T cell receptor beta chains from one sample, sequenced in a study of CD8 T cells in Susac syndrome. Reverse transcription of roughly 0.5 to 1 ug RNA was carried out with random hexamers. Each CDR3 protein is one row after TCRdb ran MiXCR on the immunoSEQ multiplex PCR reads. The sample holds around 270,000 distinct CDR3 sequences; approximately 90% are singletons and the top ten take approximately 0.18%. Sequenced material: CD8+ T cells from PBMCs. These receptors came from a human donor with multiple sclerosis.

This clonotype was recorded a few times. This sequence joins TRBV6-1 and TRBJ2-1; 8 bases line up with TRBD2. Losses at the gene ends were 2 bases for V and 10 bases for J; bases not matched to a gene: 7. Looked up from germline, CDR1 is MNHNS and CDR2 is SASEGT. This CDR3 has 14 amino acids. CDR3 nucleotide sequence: TGTGCCAGCAGTGAACCGGCGGGAGGTAACGAGCAGTTCTTC. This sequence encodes CASSEPAGGNEQFF.

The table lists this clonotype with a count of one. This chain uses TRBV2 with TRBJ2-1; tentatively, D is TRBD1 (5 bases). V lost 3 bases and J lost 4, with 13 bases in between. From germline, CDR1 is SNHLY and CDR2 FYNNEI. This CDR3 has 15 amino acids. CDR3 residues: CASSETVPMYNEQFF. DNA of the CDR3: TGTGCCAGCAGTGAGACAGTCCCCATGTACAATGAGCAGTTCTTC. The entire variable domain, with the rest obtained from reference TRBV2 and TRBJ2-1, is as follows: EPEVTQTPSHQVTQMGQEVILRCVPISNHLYFYWYRQILGQKVEFLVSFYNNEISEKSEIFDDQFSVERPDGSNFTLKIRSTKLEDSAMYFCASSETVPMYNEQFFGPGTRLTVL.

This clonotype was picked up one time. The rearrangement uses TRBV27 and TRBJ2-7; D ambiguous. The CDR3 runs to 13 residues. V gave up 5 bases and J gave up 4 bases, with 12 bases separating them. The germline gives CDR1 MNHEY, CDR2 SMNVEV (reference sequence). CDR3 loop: CASSLTTVYEQYF. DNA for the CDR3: TGTGCCAGCAGTCTTACGACCGTTTACGAGCAGTACTTC.

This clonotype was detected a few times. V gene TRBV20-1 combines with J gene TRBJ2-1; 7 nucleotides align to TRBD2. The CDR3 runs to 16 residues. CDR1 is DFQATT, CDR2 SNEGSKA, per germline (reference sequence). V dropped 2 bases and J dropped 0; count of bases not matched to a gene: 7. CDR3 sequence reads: CSARPMGRDSYNEQFF. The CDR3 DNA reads TGCAGTGCTAGACCAATGGGGAGGGACTCCTACAATGAGCAGTTCTTC.

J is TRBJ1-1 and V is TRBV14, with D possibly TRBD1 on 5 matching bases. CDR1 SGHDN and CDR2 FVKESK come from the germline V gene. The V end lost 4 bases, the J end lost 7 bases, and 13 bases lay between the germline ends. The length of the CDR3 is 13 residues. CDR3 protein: CASSPQGDYEAFF. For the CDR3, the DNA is TGTGCCAGCAGCCCCCAGGGAGATTATGAAGCTTTCTTT.

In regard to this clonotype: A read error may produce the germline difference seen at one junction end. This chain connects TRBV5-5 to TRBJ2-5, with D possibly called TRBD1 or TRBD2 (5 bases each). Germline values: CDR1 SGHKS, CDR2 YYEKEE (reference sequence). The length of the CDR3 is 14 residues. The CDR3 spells CASSLSWDHETQYF. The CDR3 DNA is TGTGCCAGCAGCTTGTCCTGGGACCACGAGACCCAGTACTTC.

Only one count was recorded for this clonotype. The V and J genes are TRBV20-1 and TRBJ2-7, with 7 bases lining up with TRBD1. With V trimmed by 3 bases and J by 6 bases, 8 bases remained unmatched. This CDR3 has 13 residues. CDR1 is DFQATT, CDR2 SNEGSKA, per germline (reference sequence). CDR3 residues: CSARTTGVGEQYF. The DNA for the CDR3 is TGCAGTGCTAGGACCACAGGGGTAGGCGAGCAGTACTTC.

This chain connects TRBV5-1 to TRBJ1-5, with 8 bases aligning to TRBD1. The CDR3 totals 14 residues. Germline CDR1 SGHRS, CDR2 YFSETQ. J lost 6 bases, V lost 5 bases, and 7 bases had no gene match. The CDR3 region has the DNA TGCGCCAGCAGACTCGGACAGGGCACTCAGCCCCAGCATTTT. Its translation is CASRLGQGTQPQHF. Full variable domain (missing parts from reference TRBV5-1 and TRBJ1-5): KAGVTQTPRYLIKTRGQQVTLSCSPISGHRSVSWYQQTPGQGLQFLFEYFSETQRNKGNFPGRFSGRQFSNSRSEMNVSTLELGDSALYLCASRLGQGTQPQHFGDGTRLSIL.

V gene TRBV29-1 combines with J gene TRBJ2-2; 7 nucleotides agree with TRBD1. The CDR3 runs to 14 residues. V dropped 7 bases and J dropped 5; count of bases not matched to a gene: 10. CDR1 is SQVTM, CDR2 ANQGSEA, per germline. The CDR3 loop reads CSAAGPGQTGELFF. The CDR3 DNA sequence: TGCAGCGCCGCTGGCCCGGGACAGACCGGGGAGCTGTTTTTT.

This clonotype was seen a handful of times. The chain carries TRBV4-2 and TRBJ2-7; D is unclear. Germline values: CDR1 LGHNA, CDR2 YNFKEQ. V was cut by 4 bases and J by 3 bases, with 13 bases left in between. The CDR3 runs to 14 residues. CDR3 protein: CASSLVDGDYEQYF. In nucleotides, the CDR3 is TGTGCCAGCAGCCTCGTGGACGGAGACTACGAGCAGTACTTC.

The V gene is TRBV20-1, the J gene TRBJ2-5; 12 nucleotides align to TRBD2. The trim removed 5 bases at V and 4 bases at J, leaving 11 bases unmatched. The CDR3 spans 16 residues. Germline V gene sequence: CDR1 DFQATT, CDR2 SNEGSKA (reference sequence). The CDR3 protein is CSAFSSGGAFTETQYF. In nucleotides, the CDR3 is TGCAGTGCTTTCTCTAGCGGGGGGGCCTTTACAGAGACCCAGTACTTC.

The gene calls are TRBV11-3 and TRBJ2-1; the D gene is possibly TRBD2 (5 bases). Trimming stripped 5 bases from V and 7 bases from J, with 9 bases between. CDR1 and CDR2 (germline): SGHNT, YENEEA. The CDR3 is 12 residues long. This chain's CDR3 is CASSKEVNEQFF. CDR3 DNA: TGTGCCAGCAGCAAGGAGGTTAATGAGCAGTTCTTC. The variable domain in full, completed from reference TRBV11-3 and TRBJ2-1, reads EAGVVQSPRYKIIEKKQPVAFWCNPISGHNTLYWYLQNLGQGPELLIRYENEEAVDDSQLPKDRFSAERLKGVDSTLKIQPAELGDSAVYLCASSKEVNEQFFGPGTRLTVL.

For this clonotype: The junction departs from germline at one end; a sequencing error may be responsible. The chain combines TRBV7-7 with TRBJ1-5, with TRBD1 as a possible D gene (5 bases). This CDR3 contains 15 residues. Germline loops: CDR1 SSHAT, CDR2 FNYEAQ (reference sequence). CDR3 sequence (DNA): TGTGCTAGCAGCTTTAGGGGTGGCCCGGATCAGCCCCAGCATTTT. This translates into CASSFRGGPDQPQHF. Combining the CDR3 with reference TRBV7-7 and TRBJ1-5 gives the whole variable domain GAGVSQSPRYKVTKRGQDVTLRCDPISSHATLYWYQQALGQGPEFLTYFNYEAQPDKSGLPSDRFSAERPEGSISTLTIQRTEQRDSAMYRCASSFRGGPDQPQHFGDGTRLSIL.

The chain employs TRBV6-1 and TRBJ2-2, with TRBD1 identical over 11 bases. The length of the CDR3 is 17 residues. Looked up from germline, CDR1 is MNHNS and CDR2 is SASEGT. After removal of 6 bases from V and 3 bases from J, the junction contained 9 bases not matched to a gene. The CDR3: CASRSRPGQGDTGELFF. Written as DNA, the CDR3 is TGTGCCAGCAGATCAAGGCCGGGACAGGGGGACACCGGGGAGCTGTTTTTT.

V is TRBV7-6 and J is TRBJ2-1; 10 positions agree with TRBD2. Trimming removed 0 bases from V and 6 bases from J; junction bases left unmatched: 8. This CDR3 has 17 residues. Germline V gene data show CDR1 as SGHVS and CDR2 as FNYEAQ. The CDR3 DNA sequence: TGTGCCAGCAGCTTAGCTCTAGCGGGAGAAAGCGCCAATGAGCAGTTCTTC. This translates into CASSLALAGESANEQFF.

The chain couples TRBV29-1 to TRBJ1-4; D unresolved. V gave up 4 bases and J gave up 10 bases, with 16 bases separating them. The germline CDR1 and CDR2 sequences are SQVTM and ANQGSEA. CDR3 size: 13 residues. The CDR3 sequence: CSVAGISSGKLFF. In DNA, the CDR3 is TGCAGCGTTGCTGGGATAAGCTCGGGAAAACTGTTTTTT.

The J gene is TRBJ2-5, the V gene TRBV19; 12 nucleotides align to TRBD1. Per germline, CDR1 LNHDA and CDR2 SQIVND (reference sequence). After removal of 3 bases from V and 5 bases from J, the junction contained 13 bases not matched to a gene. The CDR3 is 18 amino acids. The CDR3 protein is CASSIGTGGITALETQYF. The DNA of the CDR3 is TGTGCCAGTAGTATCGGGACAGGGGGCATAACGGCACTGGAGACCCAGTACTTC. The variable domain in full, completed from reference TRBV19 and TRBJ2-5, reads DGGITQSPKYLFRKEGQNVTLSCEQNLNHDAMYWYRQDPGQGLRLIYYSQIVNDFQKGDIAEGYSVSREKKESFPLTVTSAQKNPTAFYLCASSIGTGGITALETQYFGPGTRLLVL.

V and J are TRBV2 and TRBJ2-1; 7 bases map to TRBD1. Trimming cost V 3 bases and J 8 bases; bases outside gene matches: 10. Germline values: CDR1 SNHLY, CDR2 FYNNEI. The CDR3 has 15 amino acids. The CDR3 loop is CASSEVTGLWDEQFF. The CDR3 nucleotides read TGTGCCAGCAGTGAGGTGACAGGGTTGTGGGATGAGCAGTTCTTC.

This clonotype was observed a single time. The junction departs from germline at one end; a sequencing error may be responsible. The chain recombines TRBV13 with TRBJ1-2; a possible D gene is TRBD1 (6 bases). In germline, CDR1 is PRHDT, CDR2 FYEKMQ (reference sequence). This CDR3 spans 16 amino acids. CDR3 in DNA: TGTGCCAGCAGCTTTTCCAGGACAGTGGCGGACTATAGCTACACCTTC. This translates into CASSFSRTVADYSYTF.

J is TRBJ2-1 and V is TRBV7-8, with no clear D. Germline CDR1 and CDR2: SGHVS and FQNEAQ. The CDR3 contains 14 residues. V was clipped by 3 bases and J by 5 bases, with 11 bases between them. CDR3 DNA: TGTGCCAGCAGCTTCCCTCCGGTCAACAATGAGCAGTTCTTC. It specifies CASSFPPVNNEQFF.